The clone carrying this T cell receptor (beta chain) was picked up one time. Antigen unknown. A read error may produce the germline difference seen at one junction end. The PCR had 60 Vbeta and 13 Jbeta primers. Repertoires were generated with immunoSEQ multiplex PCR, while TCRdb's copy carries only in-frame clones and drops some. The data contain tens of thousands of clones, around 78% of them singletons. The germline gives CDR1 WNHNN, CDR2 SYGVQD (reference sequence). The CDR3 is made up of 16 amino acids. The record originates from a study of cytomegalovirus exposure and HLA in healthy donors. As for the study in general: Across around 400 genotyped donors, more than 75% landed in the Caucasian-associated ancestry cluster.

Study-wide points: Rarity held for most TCR sequences, but there were some public TCRs that occurred in many donors. According to a later analysis, most TCR beta chains associated with CMV appeared HLA-restricted.

The J gene is TRBJ2-5, the V gene TRBV10-1; 9 positions match TRBD1. Source material: PBMCs. This sequence was found in a female donor in good health and CMV-seronegative. The CDR3 DNA follows: TGCACCAGCAGTGAGCCGGGGGACAGGGTGGAAGAGACCCAGTACTTC. Protein: CTSSEPGDRVEETQYF.